The 6 T cell receptor beta chains below come from one sample, sequenced in a study of PD-1 blockade in classical Hodgkin lymphoma. TCRdb's copy holds only in-frame clones and misses some; the assay was immunoSEQ multiplex PCR. The sample comprises under 60,000 clones, roughly 86% of which are singletons, and approximately 7% rests with the top ten. Time point denoted: cycle 4 day 1 (C4D1), after 5 to 7 weeks of nivolumab. Relapses following autologous stem cell transplantation were seen in all patients, with brentuximab vedotin exposure varying. The sequencing used peripheral blood mononuclear cells (PBMCs), collected before the fourth cycle of nivolumab. These receptors came from a human donor with classical Hodgkin lymphoma.

CDR3 region: CASSPGQYTGELFF. In DNA form, the CDR3 reads TGTGCCAGCAGCCCCGGACAGTACACCGGGGAGCTGTTTTTT. V is TRBV11-3 and J is TRBJ2-2; TRBD1 might be the D (6 bases). Trimming took 5 bases from V and 3 from J, leaving 10 bases between them. CDR3 length equals 14 residues. Germline lookup yields CDR1 SGHNT and CDR2 YENEEA. The whole variable domain, filled in from reference TRBV11-3 and TRBJ2-2, reads EAGVVQSPRYKIIEKKQPVAFWCNPISGHNTLYWYLQNLGQGPELLIRYENEEAVDDSQLPKDRFSAERLKGVDSTLKIQPAELGDSAVYLCASSPGQYTGELFFGEGSRLTVL.

This clone was recorded only once. V gene TRBV7-2 combines with J gene TRBJ2-7; D gene ambiguous. This CDR3 is built from 13 residues. Trimming shortened V by 2 bases and J by 3 bases, and 8 bases separated the two germline ends. In germline, CDR1 is SGHTA, CDR2 FQGNSA. The CDR3 loop reads CASSLTARYEQYF. CDR3 nucleotides: TGTGCCAGCAGCTTAACAGCCCGCTACGAGCAGTACTTC.

The CDR3 loop is CASSYGASGRSEQYF. The DNA for the CDR3 is TGTGCCAGCAGTTACGGGGCTAGCGGGAGATCCGAGCAGTACTTC. The chain couples TRBV6-5 to TRBJ2-7; 10 nucleotides agree with TRBD2. V was pared by 2 bases and J by 6 bases, with 7 bases of the junction left unmatched. This CDR3 contains 15 residues. Germline V lookup: CDR1 MNHEY, CDR2 SVGAGI.

This clone was detected a few times. V and J are TRBV15 and TRBJ1-5; possibly TRBD1 for D (6 bases). The CDR3 sequence is 13 residues long. Trimming took off 10 bases at V and 6 bases at J, with 16 bases between the two ends. CDR1 and CDR2 from the germline V gene are LNHNV and YYDKDF (reference sequence). The CDR3 spells CAIAVQGIQPQHF. The CDR3 bases are TGTGCCATTGCGGTTCAGGGGATTCAGCCCCAGCATTTT.

The rearrangement joins TRBV28 to TRBJ2-2, with 7 bases identical to TRBD1. This CDR3 has 14 amino acids. CDR1 is MDHEN and CDR2 is SYDVKM in the germline V gene. J lost 4 bases, V lost 7 bases, and 6 bases had no gene match. CDR3 nucleotide sequence: TGTGCCAGCACCCCCACAGGGGCCACCGGGGAGCTGTTTTTT. Its translation is CASTPTGATGELFF. Together with reference TRBV28 and TRBJ2-2, the CDR3 gives the full variable domain: DVKVTQSSRYLVKRTGEKVFLECVQDMDHENMFWYRQDPGLGLRLIYFSYDVKMKEKGDIPEGYSVSREKKERFSLILESASTNQTSMYLCASTPTGATGELFFGEGSRLTVL.

The chain carries TRBV4-2 and TRBJ2-5; D not resolved. V shed 2 bases and J shed 5 bases, with 6 bases lying between them. Germline V gene sequence: CDR1 LGHNA, CDR2 YNFKEQ. This CDR3 spans 12 amino acids. CDR3 in amino acids: CASSQTSETQYF. The DNA for the CDR3 is TGTGCCAGCAGCCAAACGTCGGAGACCCAGTACTTC.